This is a list of T cell receptor beta chains from one sample in a study of shared clonotypes between healthy human individuals. Some clones are missing from TCRdb's copy, which holds only in-frame ones; the method was immunoSEQ multiplex PCR. The data show around 430,000 clones, with roughly three quarters seen just once and over 10% held by the top ten. Sample: PBMCs. Receptor source: a woman in her forties in good health. Some clones in this sample may be carry-over from other donors' samples. The CDR3 runs from the conserved cysteine through the conserved F or W. Only part of the rows carry a size: once, few, many, or a class if the clone is expanded.

V gene,J gene,clone size,CDR3 protein
TRBV10-1,TRBJ2-7,-,CARPGTSTYEQYF
TRBV5-1,TRBJ2-3,-,CASSNGATDTQYF
TRBV7-2,TRBJ2-5,-,CASSLVNSLQETQYF
TRBV4-1,TRBJ2-1,once,CASSQAGNYNEQFF
TRBV4-1,TRBJ2-7,-,CASSQQGGSYEQYF
TRBV7-2,TRBJ2-7,-,CASSLAWSLTYEQYF
TRBV13,TRBJ2-1,few,CASSSMGGTYNEQFF
TRBV7-3,TRBJ2-3,-,CASSPTDSGMGYF
TRBV6-6,TRBJ2-2,-,CASSSIGTNTGELFF
TRBV28,TRBJ2-7,-,CASSLSQGGGPVEQYF
TRBV18,TRBJ2-5,-,CASSPTGSETQYF
TRBV28,TRBJ1-5,-,CASSWRGGGNQPQHF
TRBV30,TRBJ2-2,-,CAWSTFVPSGTGELFF
TRBV28,TRBJ2-7,-,CASSFMSNYEQYF
TRBV28,TRBJ2-6,-,CASSLARAGANVLTF
TRBV2,TRBJ2-1,-,CASSEEGWAYNEQFF
TRBV2,TRBJ2-1,once,CASMDRESPYNEQFF
TRBV19,TRBJ1-2,-,CASSFDRAVYGYTF
TRBV28,TRBJ2-1,-,CASSFPGDEQFF
TRBV6-4,TRBJ1-5,few,CASSVGAGESNQPQHF
TRBV18,TRBJ2-7,-,CASTPIPGGAEQYF
TRBV5-1,TRBJ2-1,-,CASSLSGTVNEQFF
TRBV6-1,TRBJ1-3,many,CASSEEEVGGNTIYF
TRBV14,TRBJ2-3,-,CASSLTSGRTDTQYF
TRBV19,TRBJ2-5,-,CASEGRGTQYF
TRBV14,TRBJ2-7,-,CASSQEAGENYEQYF
TRBV19,TRBJ2-4,-,CASSPRWVGAKNIQYF
TRBV15,TRBJ1-3,-,CATSRDRGVYPIYF
TRBV5-1,TRBJ2-7,-,CASSLAGRTGSYEQYF
TRBV5-4,TRBJ1-2,-,CASSAGVDGYTF
TRBV5-1,TRBJ2-5,-,CASSSGTSGRATETQYF
TRBV5-1,TRBJ2-7,-,CASAPAGNLYEQYF
TRBV5-4,TRBJ1-5,-,CASSSDGYEQPQHF
TRBV5-1,TRBJ2-7,-,CASSLAGGVYEQYF
TRBV15,TRBJ1-2,-,CATRDRDYYGYTF
TRBV2,TRBJ2-3,-,CASRDLSGSLADTQYF
TRBV5-4,TRBJ2-6,-,CASSIESRGPGANVLTF
TRBV16,TRBJ2-1,-,CASSQSQGVNEQFF
TRBV4-3,TRBJ2-1,-,CASSHLGLAEGHEQFF
TRBV30,TRBJ1-2,-,CAWNIQGYGYTF
TRBV10-3,TRBJ2-7,few,CAISGASGRTNEQYF